The rows below give T cell receptor beta chains drawn from one sample of a study of regulatory T cells in long-lasting Graves disease. Each CDR3 protein is one row after TCRdb ran MiXCR on the multiplex PCR reads. In the table there are 400,000 or so distinct CDR3 sequences, 23% of which are singletons. The source material was peripheral blood mononuclear cells (PBMCs), sampled when the disease was refractory, from a patient treated with antithyroid drugs. The receptors stem from a female donor with Graves disease. Each CDR3 is given with its conserved first and last residue. D genes are given only for firm matches. Clone size is not always given. Where it is, it says once, few, many or a class for expanded clones.

V gene: TRBV12-3/TRBV12-4
clone size: few
D gene: TRBD1
J gene: TRBJ1-1
CDR3 DNA: TGTGCCAGCAGTTTTATAGGGGGCTTCACTGAAGCTTTCTTT
CDR3 protein: CASSFIGGFTEAFF

V gene: TRBV6-2/TRBV6-3
clone size: NA
D gene: NA
J gene: TRBJ2-2
CDR3 DNA: TGTGCCAGCACAAAAACTTCGAGGGTTTTGACCGGGGAGCTGTTTTTT
CDR3 protein: CASTKTSRVLTGELFF

V gene: TRBV2
clone size: many
D gene: NA
J gene: TRBJ2-7
CDR3 DNA: TGTGCTGGGCGGGACGAATCCTACGAGCAGTACTTC
CDR3 protein: CAGRDESYEQYF

V gene: TRBV24-1
clone size: many
D gene: TRBD2
J gene: TRBJ2-5
CDR3 DNA: TGTGCCACCAGTGATCCCCTAGCGGGAGGTGGGGAGACCCAGTACTTC
CDR3 protein: CATSDPLAGGGETQYF

V gene: TRBV27
clone size: few
D gene: NA
J gene: TRBJ1-4
CDR3 DNA: TGTGCCAGCAGTTTCGACCCCCCGGGGACAACTAATGAAAAACTGTTTTTT
CDR3 protein: CASSFDPPGTTNEKLFF

V gene: TRBV2
clone size: many
D gene: TRBD2
J gene: TRBJ2-2
CDR3 DNA: TGTGCCAGCAGTCCCTTAGCGGGAGCGAGCGGGGAGCTGTTTTTT
CDR3 protein: CASSPLAGASGELFF

V gene: TRBV2
clone size: many
D gene: NA
J gene: TRBJ2-7
CDR3 DNA: TGTGCCAGCCGGACTGCCCCCTACGAGCAGTACTTC
CDR3 protein: CASRTAPYEQYF

V gene: TRBV9
clone size: NA
D gene: NA
J gene: TRBJ1-3
CDR3 DNA: TGTGCCAGCAGCGTAGGGCCTACCGTTACTGGAACCACCATATATTTT
CDR3 protein: CASSVGPTVTGTTIYF

V gene: TRBV2
clone size: NA
D gene: TRBD2
J gene: TRBJ2-3
CDR3 DNA: TGTGCCAGCAGGACTGGGGGGGTGACGCAGTATTTT
CDR3 protein: CASRTGGVTQYF

V gene: TRBV7-2
clone size: many
D gene: NA
J gene: TRBJ1-5
CDR3 DNA: TGTGCCAGCAGCTTACAGGTCTTGCGGCCCCAGCATTTT
CDR3 protein: CASSLQVLRPQHF

V gene: TRBV6-4
clone size: NA
D gene: TRBD2
J gene: TRBJ2-5
CDR3 DNA: TGTGCCAGCAGTCCCCTAGCGGGGGACCAAGAGACCCAGTACTTC
CDR3 protein: CASSPLAGDQETQYF

V gene: TRBV20-1
clone size: NA
D gene: NA
J gene: TRBJ2-7
CDR3 DNA: TGCAGTGCTAGGTCCCCGGGTAGGTCGGCCTCCTACGAGCAGTACTTC
CDR3 protein: CSARSPGRSASYEQYF

V gene: TRBV28
clone size: many
D gene: NA
J gene: TRBJ1-1
CDR3 DNA: TGTGCCAGCAGCTCCTTCAGGGGTAAGCCTGAAGCTTTCTTT
CDR3 protein: CASSSFRGKPEAFF

V gene: TRBV29-1
clone size: few
D gene: TRBD2
J gene: TRBJ2-2
CDR3 DNA: TGCAGCGTTGGCTTCCTAGCGGGAGTAACCGGGGAGCTGTTTTTT
CDR3 protein: CSVGFLAGVTGELFF

V gene: TRBV20-1
clone size: many
D gene: TRBD1
J gene: TRBJ2-2
CDR3 DNA: TGCAGTGCTAGAGTTGGACAGGCAGACGCCGGGGAGCTGTTTTTT
CDR3 protein: CSARVGQADAGELFF

V gene: TRBV13
clone size: many
D gene: NA
J gene: TRBJ1-2
CDR3 DNA: TGTGCCAGCAGCCGAGGGCAGGAGCATGGAGGCTACACCTTC
CDR3 protein: CASSRGQEHGGYTF

V gene: TRBV20-1
clone size: few
D gene: NA
J gene: TRBJ2-7
CDR3 DNA: TGCAGTGCTCTTAGCGGTTCTCCCTACGAGCAGTACTTC
CDR3 protein: CSALSGSPYEQYF

V gene: TRBV24-1
clone size: NA
D gene: NA
J gene: TRBJ2-1
CDR3 DNA: TGTGCCACCAGTGACCCCCTGCGGTCCAATGAGCAGTTCTTC
CDR3 protein: CATSDPLRSNEQFF

V gene: TRBV7-9
clone size: few
D gene: NA
J gene: TRBJ1-1
CDR3 DNA: TGTGCCAGCAGCTCGTACTACAGGGTTCGTAGGCGGGACACTGAAGCTTTCTTT
CDR3 protein: CASSSYYRVRRRDTEAFF

V gene: TRBV6-1
clone size: NA
D gene: TRBD2
J gene: TRBJ2-5
CDR3 DNA: TGTGCCAGCAGTCGATCTAGCGGAGAGACCCAGTACTTC
CDR3 protein: CASSRSSGETQYF

V gene: TRBV5-1
clone size: NA
D gene: TRBD2
J gene: TRBJ2-1
CDR3 DNA: TGCGCCAGCAGCCCGGGGGGGTACAATCAGCAGTTCTTC
CDR3 protein: CASSPGGYNQQFF

V gene: TRBV6-5
clone size: few
D gene: NA
J gene: TRBJ2-2
CDR3 DNA: TGTGCCAGCAGTTACTCCCTGCGTCCCACCGGGGAGCTGTTTTTT
CDR3 protein: CASSYSLRPTGELFF

V gene: TRBV19
clone size: few
D gene: NA
J gene: TRBJ1-1
CDR3 DNA: TGTGCCAGTAGTATTGTGGCCCTTGGGGGCAGGGACACTGGAGCTTTCTTT
CDR3 protein: CASSIVALGGRDTGAFF

V gene: TRBV3-1
clone size: few
D gene: TRBD1
J gene: TRBJ1-1
CDR3 DNA: TGTGCCAGCAGCCAAGAGTTACAGGGGGCAAGGTACACTGAAGCTTTCTTT
CDR3 protein: CASSQELQGARYTEAFF

V gene: TRBV6-5
clone size: many
D gene: NA
J gene: TRBJ1-1
CDR3 DNA: TGTGCCAGCAGTTACTGGCAGGGATCGTACACTGAAGCTTTCTTT
CDR3 protein: CASSYWQGSYTEAFF

V gene: TRBV19
clone size: few
D gene: NA
J gene: TRBJ2-6
CDR3 DNA: TGTGCCAGTAGTTCTGGGGACACTGGGGCCAACGTCCTGACTTTC
CDR3 protein: CASSSGDTGANVLTF

V gene: TRBV28
clone size: NA
D gene: NA
J gene: TRBJ2-2
CDR3 DNA: TGTGCCAGCAGTAAATCGGACGTCGCGAACACCGGGGAGCTGTTTTTT
CDR3 protein: CASSKSDVANTGELFF

V gene: TRBV20-1
clone size: many
D gene: TRBD1
J gene: TRBJ2-7
CDR3 DNA: TGCAGTGCACCTCCCCGGACAGGGGCACGGGAGCAGTACTTC
CDR3 protein: CSAPPRTGAREQYF

V gene: TRBV5-8
clone size: NA
D gene: NA
J gene: TRBJ1-5
CDR3 DNA: TGTGCCAGCAGCCGGCGGGGGAACAATCAGCCCCAGCATTTT
CDR3 protein: CASSRRGNNQPQHF

V gene: TRBV6-1
clone size: few
D gene: NA
J gene: TRBJ2-2
CDR3 DNA: TGTGCCACCAGTAATACCGGGGAGCTGTTTTTT
CDR3 protein: CATSNTGELFF

V gene: TRBV20-1
clone size: many
D gene: NA
J gene: TRBJ2-7
CDR3 DNA: TGCAGTGCTAGAGTCCAGGTCGGTTACGAGCAGTACTTC
CDR3 protein: CSARVQVGYEQYF

V gene: TRBV4-1
clone size: NA
D gene: NA
J gene: TRBJ2-6
CDR3 DNA: TGCGCCAGCAGCCAAAACAGCCAGGGTGGGAACGTCCTGACTTTC
CDR3 protein: CASSQNSQGGNVLTF

V gene: TRBV5-1
clone size: NA
D gene: NA
J gene: TRBJ1-6
CDR3 DNA: TGCGCCAGCAGCTTGGCCGGACGAGCTTCACCCCTCCACTTT
CDR3 protein: CASSLAGRASPLHF

V gene: TRBV30
clone size: NA
D gene: TRBD1
J gene: TRBJ1-6
CDR3 DNA: TGTGCCTGGAGTGCCGGCCGGGACAGCAAGCTCTATAATTCACCCCTCCACTTT
CDR3 protein: CAWSAGRDSKLYNSPLHF

V gene: TRBV29-1
clone size: few
D gene: NA
J gene: TRBJ2-7
CDR3 DNA: TGCAGCGTGTGGGGCGGGACCGCACGCTACGAGCAGTACTTC
CDR3 protein: CSVWGGTARYEQYF

V gene: TRBV20-1
clone size: many
D gene: TRBD1
J gene: TRBJ1-1
CDR3 DNA: TGCAGTGCTAAGAGGACAGGCACGGGCACTGAAGCTTTCTTT
CDR3 protein: CSAKRTGTGTEAFF

V gene: TRBV20-1
clone size: few
D gene: NA
J gene: TRBJ2-7
CDR3 DNA: TGCAGTGCCCTGGGACTCCCAAAGTACGAGCAGTACTTC
CDR3 protein: CSALGLPKYEQYF

V gene: TRBV6-8
clone size: NA
D gene: NA
J gene: TRBJ2-3
CDR3 DNA: TGTGCCAGCAGTTACGATGGCCTAGGCACAGATACGCAGTATTTT
CDR3 protein: CASSYDGLGTDTQYF